These 19 T cell receptor beta chains originate from one sample sequenced in a study of monozygotic twins with inflammatory bowel disease. No DNA is given; TCRdb re-called the 5' RACE reads and lists each CDR3 protein once. The table gives 200,000 to 250,000 distinct CDR3 sequences; the top ten clones make up 1.6% of it. The material sequenced was blood. The receptor source for this set is a human donor with ulcerative colitis or Crohn's disease, or a healthy co-twin of an affected twin (not recorded which).

V is TRBV11-2 and J is TRBJ2-7; TCRdb's assignment of TRBD2 cannot be checked, as there is no DNA. This CDR3 is 14 amino acids long. Per germline, CDR1 SGHAT and CDR2 FQNNGV. The CDR3 protein is CASSFETTSYEQYF.

J is TRBJ1-2 and V is TRBV7-9; absent DNA, TCRdb's TRBD1 call cannot be checked. CDR3 length equals 13 residues. Germline assignment: CDR1 SEHNR and CDR2 FQNEAQ (reference sequence). This CDR3 is CASSLRDSYGYTF. The entire variable domain, with the rest obtained from reference TRBV7-9 and TRBJ1-2, is as follows: DTGVSQNPRHKITKRGQNVTFRCDPISEHNRLYWYRQTLGQGPEFLTYFQNEAQLEKSRLLSDRFSAERPKGSFSTLEIQRTEQGDSAMYLCASSLRDSYGYTFGSGTRLTVV.

This chain links TRBV29-1 with TRBJ1-1; no DNA is available, so the TRBD1 call from TCRdb remains unchecked. CDR1 and CDR2 from the germline V gene are SQVTM and ANQGSEA. This CDR3 is 13 amino acids long. This CDR3 reads CSVERSEGTEAFF.

This chain links TRBV5-1 with TRBJ2-5; without DNA, the TCRdb call of TRBD1 cannot be checked. Germline loops: CDR1 SGHRS, CDR2 YFSETQ. CDR3 size: 18 residues. The CDR3 is CASSTGQGGRIYQETQYF.

The chain is built from TRBV20-1 and TRBJ2-3; with no DNA, the TCRdb D assignment of TRBD1 cannot be verified. The germline gives CDR1 DFQATT, CDR2 SNEGSKA (reference sequence). The CDR3 runs 15 residues. CDR3 residues: CSARGERRRSDTQYF.

V usage is TRBV7-9 and J usage is TRBJ2-7. This CDR3 contains 14 residues. The V gene's germline CDR1 is SEHNR and CDR2 FQNEAQ (reference sequence). CDR3 amino acids: CASSDPGGSYEQYF.

V gene TRBV2 combines with J gene TRBJ2-3; with no DNA, the TCRdb D assignment of TRBD2 cannot be verified. CDR1 and CDR2 from the germline V gene are SNHLY and FYNNEI. The CDR3 is made up of 18 amino acids. The chain's CDR3 is CASSGDETLAGEWNTQYF.

V usage is TRBV7-6 and J usage is TRBJ1-4; TCRdb outputs TRBD1, but without DNA this stays unchecked. This CDR3 is built from 15 residues. The germline gives CDR1 SGHVS, CDR2 FNYEAQ. The CDR3 sequence: CASSPRASTGEKLFF.

The rearrangement joins TRBV15 to TRBJ1-1; TCRdb's assignment of TRBD1 cannot be checked, as there is no DNA. This CDR3 comprises 15 residues. The V gene's germline CDR1 is LNHNV and CDR2 YYDKDF (reference sequence). CDR3 sequence reads: CATSSTGQSNTEAFF.

V and J are TRBV7-9 and TRBJ1-6; the TCRdb call, TRBD1, lacks DNA for checking. The CDR3 is 15 residues long. CDR1 is SEHNR, CDR2 FQNEAQ, per germline (reference sequence). Here the CDR3 reads CASSPNRVGESPLHF. The whole variable domain, filled in from reference TRBV7-9 and TRBJ1-6, reads DTGVSQNPRHKITKRGQNVTFRCDPISEHNRLYWYRQTLGQGPEFLTYFQNEAQLEKSRLLSDRFSAERPKGSFSTLEIQRTEQGDSAMYLCASSPNRVGESPLHFGNGTRLTVT.

The genes are TRBV20-1 and TRBJ1-1. Per germline, CDR1 DFQATT and CDR2 SNEGSKA (reference sequence). The CDR3 contains 12 residues. The CDR3 sequence: CSARDPNTEAFF.

The chain combines TRBV10-2 with TRBJ1-4. The CDR3 covers 15 residues. Germline CDR1 is WSHSY and CDR2 is SAAADI. CDR3 sequence reads: CASSPPLRAGEKLFF.

The chain carries TRBV27 and TRBJ1-1. The germline gives CDR1 MNHEY, CDR2 SMNVEV (reference sequence). The CDR3 consists of 16 residues. CDR3 in amino acids: CASSLSAGNANTEAFF.

V usage is TRBV6-2 or TRBV6-3 and J usage is TRBJ2-7. Looked up from germline, CDR1 is MNHEY and CDR2 is SVGEGT. The CDR3 totals 14 residues. The CDR3 loop reads CASSYDRRRYEQYF.

The V call is TRBV5-1, the J call TRBJ2-7; the TCRdb D gene call, TRBD1, has no DNA to confirm it. Germline CDR1 reads SGHRS; CDR2 reads YFSETQ. The CDR3 runs 16 residues. CDR3 sequence reads: CASSLEVGQLGYEQYF.

V is TRBV6-5 and J is TRBJ1-2. CDR1 is MNHEY, CDR2 SVGAGI, per germline. There are 19 residues in the CDR3. CDR3 amino acids: CASSYSKITVVPANYGYTF.

The gene calls are TRBV10-3 and TRBJ1-1; TCRdb lists TRBD1, though no DNA is available to test this call. Germline CDR1 reads ENHRY; CDR2 reads SYGVKD. The CDR3 is 14 residues long. CDR3 sequence: CAIRPTGVNTEAFF.

V is TRBV5-1 and J is TRBJ1-3. The CDR3 sequence is 15 residues long. The germline V gene encodes CDR1 SGHRS and CDR2 YFSETQ. The CDR3 region is CASSLYQGAGNTIYF.

This chain connects TRBV7-8 to TRBJ1-1; checking the TCRdb D call of TRBD1 is not possible without DNA. This CDR3 contains 17 residues. Germline values: CDR1 SGHVS, CDR2 FQNEAQ. The CDR3 sequence: CASSKRGGTERHTEAFF.